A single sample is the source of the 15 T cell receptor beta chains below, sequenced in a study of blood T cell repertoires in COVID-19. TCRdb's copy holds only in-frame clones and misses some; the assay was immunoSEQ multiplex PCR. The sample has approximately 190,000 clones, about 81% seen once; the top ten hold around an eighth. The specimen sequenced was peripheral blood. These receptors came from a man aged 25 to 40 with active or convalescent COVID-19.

Written as DNA, the CDR3 is TGTGCCAGTAAAGCAGGGGAAAATCAGCCCCAGCATTTT. It yields the protein CASKAGENQPQHF. The V and J genes are TRBV19 and TRBJ1-5; maybe TRBD1 (6 bases). CDR1 and CDR2 (germline): LNHDA, SQIVND (reference sequence). Trimming shortened V by 7 bases and J by 4 bases, and 11 bases separated the two germline ends. The CDR3 is made up of 13 amino acids.

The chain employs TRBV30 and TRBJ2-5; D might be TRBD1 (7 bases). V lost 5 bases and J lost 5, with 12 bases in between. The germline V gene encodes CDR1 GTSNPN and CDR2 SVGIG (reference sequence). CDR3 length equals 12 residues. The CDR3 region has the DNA TGTGCCTGGCAGGGGGGCTTTGAGACCCAGTACTTC. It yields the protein CAWQGGFETQYF.

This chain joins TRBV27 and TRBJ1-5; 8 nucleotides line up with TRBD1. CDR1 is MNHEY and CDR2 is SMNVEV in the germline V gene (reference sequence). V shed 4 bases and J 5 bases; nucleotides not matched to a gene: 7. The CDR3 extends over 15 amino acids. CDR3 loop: CASSSKDREHQPQHF. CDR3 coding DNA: TGTGCCAGCAGTTCAAAGGACAGGGAACATCAGCCCCAGCATTTT.

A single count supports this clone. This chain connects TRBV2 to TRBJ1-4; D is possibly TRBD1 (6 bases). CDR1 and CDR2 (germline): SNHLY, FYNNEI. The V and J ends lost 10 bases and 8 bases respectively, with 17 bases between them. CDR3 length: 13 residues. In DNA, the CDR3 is TGTGCCACCACCTACGGACAGAGGGAAAAACTGTTTTTT. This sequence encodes CATTYGQREKLFF.

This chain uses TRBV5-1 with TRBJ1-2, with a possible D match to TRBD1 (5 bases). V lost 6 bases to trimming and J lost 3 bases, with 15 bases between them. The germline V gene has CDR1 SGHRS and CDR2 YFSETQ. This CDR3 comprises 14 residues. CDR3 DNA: TGCGCCAGCAAGATCTATCAGGGTCACTATGGCTACACCTTC. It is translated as CASKIYQGHYGYTF.

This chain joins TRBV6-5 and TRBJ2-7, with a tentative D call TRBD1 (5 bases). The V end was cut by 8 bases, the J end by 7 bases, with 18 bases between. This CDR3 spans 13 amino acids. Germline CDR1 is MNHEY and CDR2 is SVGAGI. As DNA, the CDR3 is TGTGCCAGCCAAGGGGTGCCCTCCGGGGAGCAGTACGTC. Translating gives CASQGVPSGEQYV.

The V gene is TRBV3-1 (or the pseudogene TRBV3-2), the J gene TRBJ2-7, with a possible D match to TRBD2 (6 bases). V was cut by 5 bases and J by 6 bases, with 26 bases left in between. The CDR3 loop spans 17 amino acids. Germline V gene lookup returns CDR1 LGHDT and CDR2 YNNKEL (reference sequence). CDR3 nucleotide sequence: TGTGCCAGCAGCGACGGAGGAGGGACGCCAACTATCGCCGAGCAGTACTTC. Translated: CASSDGGGTPTIAEQYF.

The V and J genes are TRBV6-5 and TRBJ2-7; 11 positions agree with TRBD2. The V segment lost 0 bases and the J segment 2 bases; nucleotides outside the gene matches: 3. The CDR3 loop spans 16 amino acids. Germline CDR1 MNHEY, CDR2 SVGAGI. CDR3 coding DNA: TGTGCCAGCAGTTACTCGGTACTAGCGGGAGCCTACGAGCAGTACTTC. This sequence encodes CASSYSVLAGAYEQYF.

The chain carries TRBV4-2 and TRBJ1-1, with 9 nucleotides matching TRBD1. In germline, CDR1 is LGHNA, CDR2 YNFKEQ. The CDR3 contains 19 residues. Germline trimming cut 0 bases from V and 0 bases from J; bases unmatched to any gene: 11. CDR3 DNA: TGTGCCAGCAGCCAAGAGATACCGGGACAGGGCTACATGAACACTGAAGCTTTCTTT. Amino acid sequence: CASSQEIPGQGYMNTEAFF.

The CDR3 here is CAISGGVSSGNTIYF. CDR3 bases: TGTGCCATCAGCGGAGGCGTTTCCTCTGGAAACACCATATATTTT. The chain recombines TRBV10-3 with TRBJ1-3; D call uncertain. CDR3 length: 15 residues. The germline gives CDR1 ENHRY, CDR2 SYGVKD. Trimming stripped 6 bases from V and 0 bases from J, with 12 bases between.

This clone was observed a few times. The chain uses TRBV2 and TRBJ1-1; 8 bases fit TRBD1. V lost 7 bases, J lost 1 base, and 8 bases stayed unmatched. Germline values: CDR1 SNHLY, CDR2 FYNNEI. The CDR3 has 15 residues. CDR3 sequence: CASKGRQGPNTEAFF. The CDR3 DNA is TGTGCCAGCAAGGGCAGACAGGGGCCGAACACTGAAGCTTTCTTT.

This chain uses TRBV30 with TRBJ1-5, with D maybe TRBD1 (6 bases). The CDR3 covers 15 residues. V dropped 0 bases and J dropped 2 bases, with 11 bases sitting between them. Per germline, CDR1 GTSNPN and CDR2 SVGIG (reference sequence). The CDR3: CAWSVQGTRNQPQHF. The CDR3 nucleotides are TGTGCCTGGAGTGTACAGGGTACGCGCAATCAGCCCCAGCATTTT.

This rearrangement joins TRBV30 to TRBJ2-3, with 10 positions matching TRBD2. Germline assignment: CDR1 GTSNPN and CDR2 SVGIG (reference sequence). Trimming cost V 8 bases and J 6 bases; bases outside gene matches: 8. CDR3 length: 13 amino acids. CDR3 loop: CALGLAVRDTQYF. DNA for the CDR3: TGTGCCCTAGGACTAGCGGTTAGGGATACGCAGTATTTT.

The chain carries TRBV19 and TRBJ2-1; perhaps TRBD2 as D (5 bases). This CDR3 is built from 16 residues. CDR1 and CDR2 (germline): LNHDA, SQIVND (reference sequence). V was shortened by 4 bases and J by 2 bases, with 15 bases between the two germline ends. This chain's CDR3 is CASSTRPSQTYNEQFF. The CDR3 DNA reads TGTGCCAGTAGTACCCGTCCTAGCCAGACCTACAATGAGCAGTTCTTC.

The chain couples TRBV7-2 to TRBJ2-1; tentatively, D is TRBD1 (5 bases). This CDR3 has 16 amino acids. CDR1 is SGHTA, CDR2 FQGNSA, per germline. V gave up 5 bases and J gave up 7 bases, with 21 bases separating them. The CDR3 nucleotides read TGTGCCAGCAGCACCCAGGAATCTTGGGGCGGAAATGAGCAGTTCTTC. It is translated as CASSTQESWGGNEQFF.